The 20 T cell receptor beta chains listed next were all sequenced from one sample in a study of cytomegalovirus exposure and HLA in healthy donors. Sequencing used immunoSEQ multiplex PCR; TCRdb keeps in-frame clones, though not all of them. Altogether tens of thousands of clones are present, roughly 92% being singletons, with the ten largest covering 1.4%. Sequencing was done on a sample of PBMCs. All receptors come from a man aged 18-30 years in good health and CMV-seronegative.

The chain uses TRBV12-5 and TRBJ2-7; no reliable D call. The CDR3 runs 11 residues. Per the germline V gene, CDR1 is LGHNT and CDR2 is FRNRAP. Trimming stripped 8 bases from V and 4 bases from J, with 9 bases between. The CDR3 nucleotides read TGTGCTAGTACCCGGTCGTACGAGCAGTACTTC. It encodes CASTRSYEQYF.

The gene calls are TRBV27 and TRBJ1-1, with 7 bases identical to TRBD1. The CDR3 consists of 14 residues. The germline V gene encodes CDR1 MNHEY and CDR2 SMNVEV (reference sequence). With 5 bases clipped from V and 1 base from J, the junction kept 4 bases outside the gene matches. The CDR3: CASSIGGANTEAFF. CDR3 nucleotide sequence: TGTGCCAGCAGTATAGGGGGCGCGAACACTGAAGCTTTCTTT.

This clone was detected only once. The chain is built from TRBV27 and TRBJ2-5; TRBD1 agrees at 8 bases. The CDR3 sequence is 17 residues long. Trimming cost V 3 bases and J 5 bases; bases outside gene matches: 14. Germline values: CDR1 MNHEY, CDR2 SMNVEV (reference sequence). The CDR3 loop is CASSFNQGAGVGETQYF. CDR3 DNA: TGTGCCAGCAGTTTTAACCAGGGGGCAGGGGTTGGGGAGACCCAGTACTTC.

This CDR3 reads CASSREVGEQYF. In DNA form, the CDR3 reads TGTGCCAGCAGCCGCGAGGTAGGCGAGCAGTACTTC. J is TRBJ2-7 and V is TRBV28; D remains ambiguous. Germline CDR1 reads MDHEN; CDR2 reads SYDVKM. The CDR3 runs to 12 residues. The V end lost 6 bases, the J end lost 6 bases, and 12 bases lay between the germline ends.

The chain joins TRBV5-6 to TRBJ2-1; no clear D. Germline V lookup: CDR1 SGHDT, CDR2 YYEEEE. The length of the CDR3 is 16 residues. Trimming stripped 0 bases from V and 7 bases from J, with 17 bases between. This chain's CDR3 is CASSLGLRPAGNEQFF. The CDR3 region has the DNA TGTGCCAGCAGCTTGGGGTTGAGACCGGCCGGGAATGAGCAGTTCTTC.

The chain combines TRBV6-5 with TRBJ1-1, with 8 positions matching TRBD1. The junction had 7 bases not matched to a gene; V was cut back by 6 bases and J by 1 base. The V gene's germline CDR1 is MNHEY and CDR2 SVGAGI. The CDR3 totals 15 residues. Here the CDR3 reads CASRKAGGENTEAFF. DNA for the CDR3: TGTGCCAGCAGGAAAGCAGGGGGCGAGAACACTGAAGCTTTCTTT.

CDR3 in DNA: TGTGCCAGTAGTACTCACCCTTTACAGGGGCTGTTCTTC. Its protein is CASSTHPLQGLFF. The chain employs TRBV19 and TRBJ2-1; 7 bases match TRBD1. Germline CDR1 and CDR2: LNHDA and SQIVND (reference sequence). The CDR3 has 13 residues. The V and J ends lost 4 bases and 15 bases, in that order; junction bases with no gene match: 12.

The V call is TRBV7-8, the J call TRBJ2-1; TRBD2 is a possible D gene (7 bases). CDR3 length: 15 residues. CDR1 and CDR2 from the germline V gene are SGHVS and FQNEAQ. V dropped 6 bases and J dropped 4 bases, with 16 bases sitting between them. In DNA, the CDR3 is TGTGCCAGCAGTAAAAAGGGGGGGCTTTACAATGAGCAGTTCTTC. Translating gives CASSKKGGLYNEQFF.

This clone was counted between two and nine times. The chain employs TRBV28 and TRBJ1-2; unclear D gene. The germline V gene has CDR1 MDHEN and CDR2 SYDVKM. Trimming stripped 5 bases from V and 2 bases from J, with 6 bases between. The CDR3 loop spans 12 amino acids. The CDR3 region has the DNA TGTGCCAGCAGTGGGAGAAACTATGGCTACACCTTC. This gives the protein CASSGRNYGYTF.

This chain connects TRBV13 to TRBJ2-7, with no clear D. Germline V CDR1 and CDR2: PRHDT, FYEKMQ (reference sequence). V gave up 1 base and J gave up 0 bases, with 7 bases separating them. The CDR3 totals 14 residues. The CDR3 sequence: CASSLVASSYEQYF. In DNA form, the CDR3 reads TGTGCCAGCAGCTTAGTCGCGAGCTCCTACGAGCAGTACTTC.

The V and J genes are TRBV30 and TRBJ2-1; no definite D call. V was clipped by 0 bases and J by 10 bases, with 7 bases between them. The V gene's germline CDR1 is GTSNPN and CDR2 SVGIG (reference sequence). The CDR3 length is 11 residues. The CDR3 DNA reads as TGTGCCTGGAGTGTACTTCGAGAGCAGTTCTTC. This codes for CAWSVLREQFF.

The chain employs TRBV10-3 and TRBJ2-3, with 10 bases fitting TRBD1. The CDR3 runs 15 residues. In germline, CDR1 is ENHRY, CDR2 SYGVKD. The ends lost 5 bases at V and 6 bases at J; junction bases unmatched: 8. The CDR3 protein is CAISPYGTGEDTQYF. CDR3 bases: TGTGCCATCAGTCCCTATGGGACAGGGGAGGATACGCAGTATTTT.

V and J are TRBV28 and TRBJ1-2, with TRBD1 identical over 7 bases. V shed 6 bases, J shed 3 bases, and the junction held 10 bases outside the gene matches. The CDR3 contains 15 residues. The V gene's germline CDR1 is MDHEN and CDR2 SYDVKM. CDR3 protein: CASSPAAQGDYGYTF. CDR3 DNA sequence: TGTGCCAGCAGCCCGGCGGCCCAGGGGGACTATGGCTACACCTTC.

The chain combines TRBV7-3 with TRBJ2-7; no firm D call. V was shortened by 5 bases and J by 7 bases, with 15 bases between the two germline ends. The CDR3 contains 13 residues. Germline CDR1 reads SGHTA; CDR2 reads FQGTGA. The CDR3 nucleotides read TGTGCCAGCAGCCGATCCCTTACCGAGGAGCAGTACTTC. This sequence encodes CASSRSLTEEQYF.

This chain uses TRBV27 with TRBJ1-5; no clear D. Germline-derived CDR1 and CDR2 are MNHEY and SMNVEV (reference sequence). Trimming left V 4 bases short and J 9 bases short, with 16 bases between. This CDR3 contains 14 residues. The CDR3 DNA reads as TGTGCCAGCAGTTCTCAGGTCGGCCGTGGGCCCCAGCATTTT. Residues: CASSSQVGRGPQHF.

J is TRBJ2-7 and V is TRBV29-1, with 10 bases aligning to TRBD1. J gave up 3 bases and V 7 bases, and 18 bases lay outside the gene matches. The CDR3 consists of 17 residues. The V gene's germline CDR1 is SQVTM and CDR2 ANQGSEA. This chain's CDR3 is CSAVGQGVAGRYYEQYF. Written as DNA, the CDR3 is TGCAGCGCCGTCGGACAGGGGGTAGCGGGACGTTACTACGAGCAGTACTTC.

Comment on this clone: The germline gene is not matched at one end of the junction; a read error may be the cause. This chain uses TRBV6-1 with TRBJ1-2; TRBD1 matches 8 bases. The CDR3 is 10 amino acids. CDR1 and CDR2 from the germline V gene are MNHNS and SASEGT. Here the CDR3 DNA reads TGTGCCAGCAGTGCTCGGGACAGGCTCTTC. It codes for CASSARDRLF.

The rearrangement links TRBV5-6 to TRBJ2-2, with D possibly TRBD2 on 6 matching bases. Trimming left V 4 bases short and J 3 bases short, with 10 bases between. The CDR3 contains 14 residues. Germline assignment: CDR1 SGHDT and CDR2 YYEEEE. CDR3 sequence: CASSLTGDTGELFF. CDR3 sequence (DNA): TGTGCCAGCAGCCTGACGGGGGACACCGGGGAGCTGTTTTTT.

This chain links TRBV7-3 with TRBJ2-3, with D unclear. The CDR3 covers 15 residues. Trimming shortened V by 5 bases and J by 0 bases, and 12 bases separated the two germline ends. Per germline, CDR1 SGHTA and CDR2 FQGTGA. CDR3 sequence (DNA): TGTGCCAGCAGCAGAAACTCTACTAGCACAGATACGCAGTATTTT. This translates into CASSRNSTSTDTQYF.

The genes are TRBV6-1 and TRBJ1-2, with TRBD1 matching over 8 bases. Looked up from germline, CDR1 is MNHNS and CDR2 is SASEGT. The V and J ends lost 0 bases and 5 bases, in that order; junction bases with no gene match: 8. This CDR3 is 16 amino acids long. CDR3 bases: TGTGCCAGCAGTGAAGCGACCGGGACAGGATATTATGGCTACACCTTC. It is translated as CASSEATGTGYYGYTF.